This T cell receptor beta chain was retrieved from a study of shared clonotypes between healthy human individuals. In the study overall: Donor composition was a couple of women and a few men, aged 18 to 49. Study conclusions and caveats: Among donors, sharing of clonotypes was expected to be affected by sequencing depth. Larger estimated richness was generally seen in naive subsets than in memory subsets.

As concerns this clone: Its matching antigen is unknown.

Assay execution proceeded at the deep level. Repertoires were generated with immunoSEQ multiplex PCR, while TCRdb's copy carries only in-frame clones and drops some. The table shows around 990,000 clones, with approximately 80% occurring only once. Germline CDR1 SGHRS, CDR2 YFSETQ. V lost 4 bases and J 4 bases, leaving 11 bases between the germline ends. This CDR3 spans 13 amino acids. The V gene is TRBV5-1, the J gene TRBJ1-1; a possible D gene is TRBD1 (5 bases). Sequenced material: memory CD4+ T cells from PBMCs. As for subset: CD45RA-negative fraction. The TCR comes from a man aged 18 to 30 in good health. Some clones in this sample may be carry-over from other donors' samples. The CDR3, as DNA: TGCGCCAGCAGCCCCAACGGGGGCACTGAAGCTTTCTTT. It codes for CASSPNGGTEAFF.